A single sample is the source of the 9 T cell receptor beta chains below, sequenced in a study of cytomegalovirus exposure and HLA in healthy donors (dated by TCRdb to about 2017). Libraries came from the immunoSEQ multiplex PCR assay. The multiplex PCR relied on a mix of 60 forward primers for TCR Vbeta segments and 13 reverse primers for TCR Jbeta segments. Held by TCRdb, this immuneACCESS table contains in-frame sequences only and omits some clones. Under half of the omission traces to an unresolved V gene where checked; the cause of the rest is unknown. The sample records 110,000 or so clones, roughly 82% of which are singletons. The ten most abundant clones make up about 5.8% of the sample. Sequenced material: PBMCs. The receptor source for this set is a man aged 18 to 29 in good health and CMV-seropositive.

CDR3 sequence reads: CASGRGTVYNEQFF. CDR3 sequence (DNA): TGTGCCAGCGGACGGGGGACCGTATACAATGAGCAGTTCTTC. The chain links TRBV27 to TRBJ2-1; D may be TRBD2 (6 bases). CDR1 MNHEY and CDR2 SMNVEV come from the germline V gene (reference sequence). V gave up 8 bases and J gave up 4 bases, with 15 bases separating them. The CDR3 runs 14 residues.

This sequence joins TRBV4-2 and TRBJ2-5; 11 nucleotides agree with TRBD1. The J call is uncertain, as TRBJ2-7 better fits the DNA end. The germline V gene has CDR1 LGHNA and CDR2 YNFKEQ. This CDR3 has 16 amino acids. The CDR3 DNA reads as TGTGCCAGCAGCCAAGATATCGGGACAGGGGGTAGCGAGCAGTACTTC. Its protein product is CASSQDIGTGGSEQYF.

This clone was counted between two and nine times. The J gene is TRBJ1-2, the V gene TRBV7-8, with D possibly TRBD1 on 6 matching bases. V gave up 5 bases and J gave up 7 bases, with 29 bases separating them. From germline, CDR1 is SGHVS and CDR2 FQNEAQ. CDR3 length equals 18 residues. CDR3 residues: CASSPQRRTGTSVRGYTF. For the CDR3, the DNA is TGTGCCAGCAGCCCCCAGAGGCGCACCGGGACATCGGTACGTGGCTACACCTTC.

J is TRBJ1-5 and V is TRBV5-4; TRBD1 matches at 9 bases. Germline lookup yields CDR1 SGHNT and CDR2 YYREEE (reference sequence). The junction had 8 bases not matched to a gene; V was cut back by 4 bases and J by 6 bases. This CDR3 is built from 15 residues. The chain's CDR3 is CASSATGGRPQPQHF. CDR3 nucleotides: TGTGCCAGCAGCGCAACAGGGGGCCGCCCTCAGCCCCAGCATTTT.

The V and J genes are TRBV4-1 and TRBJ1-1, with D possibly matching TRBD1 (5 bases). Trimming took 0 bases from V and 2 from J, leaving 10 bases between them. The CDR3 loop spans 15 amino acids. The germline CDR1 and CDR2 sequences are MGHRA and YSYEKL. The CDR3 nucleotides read TGCGCCAGCAGCCAAGAAGGCAGGGCTAACACTGAAGCTTTCTTT. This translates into CASSQEGRANTEAFF.

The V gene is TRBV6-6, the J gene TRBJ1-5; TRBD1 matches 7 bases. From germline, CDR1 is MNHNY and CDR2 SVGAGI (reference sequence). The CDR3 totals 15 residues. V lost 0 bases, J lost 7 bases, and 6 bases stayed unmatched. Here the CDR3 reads CASSYSTGSGQPQHF. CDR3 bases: TGTGCCAGCAGTTACTCGACAGGGTCGGGACAGCCCCAGCATTTT.

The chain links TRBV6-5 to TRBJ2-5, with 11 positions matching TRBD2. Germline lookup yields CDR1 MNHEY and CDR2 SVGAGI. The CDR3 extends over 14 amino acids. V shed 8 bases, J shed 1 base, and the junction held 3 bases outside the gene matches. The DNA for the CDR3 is TGTGCCAGCTGTCTAGCGGGGGGCCAAGAGACCCAGTACTTC. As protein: CASCLAGGQETQYF.

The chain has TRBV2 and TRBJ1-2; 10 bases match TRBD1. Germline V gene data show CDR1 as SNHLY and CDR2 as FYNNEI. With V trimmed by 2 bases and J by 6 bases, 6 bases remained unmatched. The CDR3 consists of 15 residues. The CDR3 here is CASSELTGGVNGYTF. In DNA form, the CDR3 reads TGTGCCAGCAGTGAACTGACAGGGGGCGTGAATGGCTACACCTTC.

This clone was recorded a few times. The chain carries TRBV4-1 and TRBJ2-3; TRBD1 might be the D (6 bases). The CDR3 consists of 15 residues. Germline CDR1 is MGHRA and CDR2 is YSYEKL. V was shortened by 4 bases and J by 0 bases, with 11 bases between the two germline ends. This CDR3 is CASSPTGASTDTQYF. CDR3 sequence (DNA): TGCGCCAGCAGCCCGACAGGTGCTAGCACAGATACGCAGTATTTT.